This T cell receptor (beta chain) was retrieved from a study of shared clonotypes between healthy human individuals. About this clone itself: The antigen is undetermined.

Deep was the level at which the assay was run. The protocol was immunoSEQ multiplex PCR, while the TCRdb copy is restricted to in-frame clones and leaves out a portion. The table lists 200,000 to 250,000 clones, approximately 65% of them singletons. V lost 6 bases and J lost 4, with 10 bases in between. This CDR3 region has 11 residues. From germline, CDR1 is DFQATT and CDR2 SNEGSKA (reference sequence). Findings and limits, study-wide: The donor pool, a small one, limited the genetic and exposure-history diversity represented.

CD45RA-negative memory and CD45RA+ naive subsets were split from the CD4+ cells. This receptor was obtained from a man aged 25-45 years in good health. The chain employs TRBV20-1 and TRBJ2-7; possible D gene TRBD1, 5 bases. The sequenced sample consisted of memory CD4+ T cells sorted from blood. Subset given: CD45RA-negative fraction. The CDR3 DNA is TGCAGTGCCAGCAGGGATTACGAGCAGTACTTC. It is translated as CSASRDYEQYF.